Listed below are T cell receptor beta chains from one sample, sequenced in a study of read filtering for tumor transcriptome and immune sequencing. TCRdb called the reads again in MiXCR, with one record for every CDR3 protein. The sample holds tens of thousands of distinct CDR3 sequences, approximately 22% seen once. Sequenced material: a population of CD138-negative cells sorted from bone marrow. Receptors were obtained from a donor aged 40 or older with multiple myeloma. Both conserved end residues are part of each CDR3. A D gene is named only where the DNA matches it firmly. The size field is filled for only some rows; it gives once, few, many or a size class.

d_gene | j_gene | v_gene | abundance | CDR3nt | CDR3aa
NA | TRBJ1-1 | TRBV27 | many | TGTGCCAGCAGTTTATCGGGACGGCCAATTGAAGCTTTCTTT | CASSLSGRPIEAFF
NA | TRBJ2-2 | TRBV7-6 | many | TGTGCCAGCAGCTTATCCGACAGCCCGAACACCGGGGAGCTGTTTTTT | CASSLSDSPNTGELFF
NA | TRBJ2-1 | TRBV3-1 | NA | TGTGCCAGCAGCCAGGACGGGGGTTACAATGAGCAGTTCTTC | CASSQDGGYNEQFF
NA | TRBJ1-1 | TRBV28 | few | TGTGCCAGCAGTTTATCCGGGGGGGGGGCTTTCTTT | CASSLSGGGAFF
NA | TRBJ2-2 | TRBV5-1 | many | TGCGCCAGCAGCTTGGACAGAGCGAACACCGGGGAGCTGTTTTTT | CASSLDRANTGELFF
NA | TRBJ2-1 | TRBV7-3 | NA | TGTGCCGGCAGCGACCCGGAACAGCCCTACAATGGGCAGTTCTTC | CAGSDPEQPYNGQFF
NA | TRBJ2-3 | TRBV30 | many | TGTGCCTGGAGCACAGGGACTAGCACAGATACGCAGTATTTT | CAWSTGTSTDTQYF
NA | TRBJ1-5 | TRBV6-2/TRBV6-3 | NA | TGTGCCAGCAGCCGCCAGGACGCCAATCAGCCCCAGCATTTT | CASSRQDANQPQHF
TRBD1 | TRBJ1-1 | TRBV28 | many | TGTGCCAGCAGCCGACCGCGGACAGGGACGGGCACTGAAGCTTTCTTT | CASSRPRTGTGTEAFF
NA | TRBJ1-6 | TRBV27 | many | TGTGCCAGCAGACGGGAGGGCTTATATAATTCACCCCTCCACTTT | CASRREGLYNSPLHF
TRBD1 | TRBJ1-1 | TRBV19 | many | TGTGCCAGTAGTAGGGGGGACAGCGGGAACACTGAAGCTTTCTTT | CASSRGDSGNTEAFF
NA | TRBJ2-2 | TRBV3-1 | many | TGTGCCAGCAGCCAATCTGAGCTCCGGGTAGAGGGCGGGGAGCTGTTTTTT | CASSQSELRVEGGELFF
TRBD2 | TRBJ2-1 | TRBV6-5 | many | TGTGCCACCGGGCTAGCGGGGGGGATAAATGAGCAGTTCTTC | CATGLAGGINEQFF
NA | TRBJ2-3 | TRBV5-1 | NA | TGCGCCAGCAGTGGGGCCTCTAGCACAGATACGCAGTATTTT | CASSGASSTDTQYF
TRBD2 | TRBJ2-3 | TRBV6-1 | few | TGTGCCAGCAGTCCTAGCGGCAACACAGATACGCAGTATTTT | CASSPSGNTDTQYF
NA | TRBJ1-2 | TRBV5-5 | NA | TGTGCCAGCAGCTTGGCCTGGGATGAAGGCTACACCTTC | CASSLAWDEGYTF
NA | TRBJ1-5 | TRBV28 | NA | TGTGCCAGCAGTTTACGGTTATCTAGCAATCAGCCCCAGCATTTT | CASSLRLSSNQPQHF
TRBD1 | TRBJ1-4 | TRBV11-2 | many | TGTGCCAGCAGCCCGGGACAGCAAAAACTGTTTTTT | CASSPGQQKLFF
NA | TRBJ2-1 | TRBV7-3 | NA | TGTGCCAGCAGCTTAGTGGGAGAGTTAAACAATGAGCAGTTCTTC | CASSLVGELNNEQFF
NA | TRBJ1-5 | TRBV5-1 | many | TGCGCCAGCAGCTTGGCACCCAATCAGCCCCAGCATTTT | CASSLAPNQPQHF
NA | TRBJ2-2 | TRBV20-1 | many | TGCAGTGCTAGACGCCACATGGGAGATCTGAACACCGGGGAGCTGTTTTTT | CSARRHMGDLNTGELFF
TRBD2 | TRBJ2-2 | TRBV6-5 | many | TGTGCCAGCAGGCCCCTCTCGTCAAGCGGGGGCGACACCGGGGAGCTGTTTTTT | CASRPLSSSGGDTGELFF
NA | TRBJ2-7 | TRBV7-9 | many | TGTGCCAGCAGCTTGGGTACGAGCTCCTACGAGCAGTACTTC | CASSLGTSSYEQYF
TRBD1 | TRBJ2-7 | TRBV6-6 | many | TGTGCCAGCAGCTCCCCCGGGACAGGGAAGGCCGAGCAGTACTTC | CASSSPGTGKAEQYF
NA | TRBJ1-1 | TRBV29-1 | medium-sized | TGCAGCGTTGGTATGGGGCTGGGGATTCTTTTT | CSVGMGLGILF
TRBD1 | TRBJ2-7 | TRBV20-1 | many | TGCAGTGCCGAGGGACAGGCCTACGAGCAGTACTTC | CSAEGQAYEQYF
TRBD2 | TRBJ2-5 | TRBV20-1 | many | TGCAGTGCTACGGACCTGGGACTAGGGGAGACCCAGTACTTC | CSATDLGLGETQYF
NA | TRBJ1-3 | TRBV7-9 | NA | TGTGCCAGCAGTCCTGGAAACACCATATATTTT | CASSPGNTIYF
NA | TRBJ1-5 | TRBV20-1 | few | TGCAGTGCCATTCCTCCGGGGGGGAATTCTCAGCCCCAGCATTTT | CSAIPPGGNSQPQHF
NA | TRBJ2-7 | TRBV28 | many | TGTGCCAGCAGTTTCCAGCGACAGATAGCTTCCTACGAGCAGTACTTC | CASSFQRQIASYEQYF
NA | TRBJ1-2 | TRBV6-4 | NA | TGTGCCAGCAGTGGAAGGAGGCCGGCTAACTATGGCTACACCTTC | CASSGRRPANYGYTF
TRBD2 | TRBJ2-1 | TRBV7-9 | many | TGTGCCAGCAGCCTCCCGGGACTAGCGGGGGAGGGCTACAATGAGCAGTTCTTC | CASSLPGLAGEGYNEQFF
NA | TRBJ2-2 | TRBV20-1 | many | TGCAGTGCTCGCGGGGCCTCGAACACCGGGGAGCTGTTTTTT | CSARGASNTGELFF
NA | TRBJ1-6 | TRBV20-1 | many | TGCAGTGCTAGACCCGGACGTAGAGATAATTCACCCCTCCACTTT | CSARPGRRDNSPLHF
TRBD1 | TRBJ2-7 | TRBV20-1 | many | TGCAGTGCTAGACCCGGGACAGGCTCCATCGAGCAGTACTTC | CSARPGTGSIEQYF
NA | TRBJ2-2 | TRBV7-9 | many | TGTGCCAGCAGCTTAGGTCGCAGTTTAACCGGGGAGCTGTTTTTT | CASSLGRSLTGELFF
NA | TRBJ1-2 | TRBV20-1 | many | TGCAGTGCTAGAGATCGGGACACCGCTAACTATGGCTACACCTTC | CSARDRDTANYGYTF
NA | TRBJ1-5 | TRBV28 | many | TGTGCCAGCAGTTTTCCGCCAGGGAATCAGCCCCAGCATTTT | CASSFPPGNQPQHF
TRBD1 | TRBJ1-1 | TRBV20-1 | many | TGCAGTGCTAGGACAGGGGGGTCAACTGAAGCTTTCTTT | CSARTGGSTEAFF
NA | TRBJ2-5 | TRBV5-1 | many | TGCGCCAGCAGCCTCGGACAGCGCCAAGAGACCCAGTACTTC | CASSLGQRQETQYF
TRBD2 | TRBJ2-7 | TRBV20-1 | once | TGCAGTGCTAGTCTTTCTGCGGGAGGCGAGCAGTACTTC | CSASLSAGGEQYF
TRBD2 | TRBJ2-7 | TRBV5-1 | many | TGCGCCAGCAGCTTGGCCGATCCGGGACTAGCGTCCTACGAGCAGTACTTC | CASSLADPGLASYEQYF
NA | TRBJ2-2 | TRBV6-5 | many | TGTGCCAGCAGCCGGGGAGGGAACACCGGGGAGCTGTTTTTT | CASSRGGNTGELFF
TRBD1 | TRBJ2-3 | TRBV5-1 | many | TGCGCCAGCAGCCCCCGGATGACAGGGGTGGCGGGAAGCACAGATACGCAGTATTTT | CASSPRMTGVAGSTDTQYF
NA | TRBJ2-7 | TRBV29-1 | many | TGCAGCGTCCAAGGCGGGCAGGCTACCTACGAGCAGTACTTC | CSVQGGQATYEQYF
NA | TRBJ2-3 | TRBV28 | many | TGTGCCAGCAGTACCCTGGGGGGGGCGTTTCCAGATACGCAGTATTTT | CASSTLGGAFPDTQYF